This TCR beta chain was identified during a study of spatial heterogeneity in lung cancer. In the study overall: Sequenced follow-up PBMC samples came a median of around 2 years after resection, where available. There were consistently more beta-chain sequences detected than alpha-chain sequences.

About this clonotype itself: No antigen is known for it. It may be a read error: a sequence one base away is much more abundant.

Germline lookup yields CDR1 MDHEN and CDR2 SYDVKM. The CDR3 length is 19 residues. The ends were cut back, 5 bases at V and 6 bases at J, with 26 bases in the middle. Time point here: blood at routine non-recurrence follow-up after resection. The study sequenced unsorted whole RNA from tumor, nontumor lung or frozen PBMC. General study points: Expanded tumor TCRs that were ubiquitous appeared in blood more at resection than follow-up.

Every molecule of TCR cDNA had its own unique molecular identifier. TCRdb re-called the 5' RACE reads with MiXCR, one entry per CDR3 protein. The sample carries approximately 56,000 distinct CDR3 sequences, 6.5% to 7.5% recorded once. This chain connects TRBV28 to TRBJ1-6; the D gene is possibly TRBD1 (6 bases). The starting material was PBMCs, obtained at follow-up. This sequence originates from a female donor with early-stage non-small cell lung cancer. This chain's CDR3 is CASSQSPTGSLFLNSPLHF. CDR3 DNA: TGTGCCAGCAGTCAATCCCCGACAGGATCACTCTTCCTTAATTCACCCCTCCACTTT.